The T cell receptor beta chain described here comes from a study of patients and donors after allogeneic stem cell transplantation. This clonotype was observed at least ten times. From the RT-PCR reads, TCRdb called clonotypes with MiXCR, one entry per CDR3 protein. The table includes a few hundred thousand distinct CDR3 sequences, over 12% detected once. V was clipped by 8 bases and J by 4 bases, with 11 bases between them. Germline assignment: CDR1 LNHDA and CDR2 SQIVND (reference sequence). The CDR3 spans 12 residues. V and J are TRBV19 and TRBJ1-1; possible D gene TRBD1, 6 bases. What was sequenced was blood, either unsorted or a sorted T cell fraction (not recorded which). This TCR was recovered from a human donor who was either an allogeneic HSCT recipient or a stem cell or donor lymphocyte infusion donor (not recorded which). It is not recorded whose cells these are; they may come from a transplant donor. The CDR3 DNA follows: TGTGCCAGTTCCGGACAGTTCACTGAAGCTTTCTTT. Translating it yields CASSGQFTEAFF.